A single sample gave rise to the 30 T cell receptor beta chains below, sequenced in a study of tissue T cells after allogeneic stem cell transplantation. Method: immunoSEQ multiplex PCR; TCRdb's copy keeps in-frame clones and lacks some. Among tens of thousands of clones listed, approximately 77% were seen once. Sequenced sample: spleen. Receptors were obtained from a female BALB/c mouse in good health. These mice share the MHC haplotype H2-d.

Comment on this clone: The gene names here belong to mouse. The CDR3 DNA, read in part, is TGTGCCAGCAGGGGACAGAACACCGGGCAGCTCTAC. Protein product: CASRGQNTGQLY. The CDR3 in full is CASRGQNTGQLYF. The chain combines TRBV13-1 with TRBJ2-2; TRBD1 matches at 7 bases. The read is 1 residue too short to cover the CDR3 end, so that end is filled in from the germline J gene. Germline V gene data show CDR1 as NSHNY and CDR2 as SYGAGN. With V trimmed by 5 bases and J by 2 bases, 0 bases remained unmatched. This CDR3 has 13 amino acids.

Concerning this clone itself: The gene names here belong to mouse. The read ends 1 residue early relative to the CDR3; the germline J gene fills the gap. The V and J genes are TRBV19 and TRBJ2-5; D is uncertain. CDR1 and CDR2 from the germline V gene are FNHDT and SITEND (reference sequence). Between the trimmed V and J ends, which lost 2 bases and 0 bases, there was a span of 7 bases. The CDR3 has 14 residues. CDR3 DNA (partial): TGTGCCAGCAGTATTATCAGTAACCAAGACACCCAGTAC. Translated: CASSIISNQDTQY. The CDR3 in full is CASSIISNQDTQYF.

This clone was detected once. The gene symbols are mouse symbols. The sequenced fragment ends 1 residue before the CDR3 boundary, so the rest is inferred from the germline J gene. This rearrangement joins TRBV1 to TRBJ2-4; D might be TRBD1 (5 bases). The germline CDR1 and CDR2 sequences are NSQYPW and LRSPGD (reference sequence). The CDR3 is made up of 13 amino acids. V gave up 3 bases and J gave up 4 bases, with 8 bases separating them. The DNA read from the CDR3 is TGCACCTGCAGTGCCAGACAGAAAAACACCTTGTAC. Translated: CTCSARQKNTLY. The whole CDR3 is CTCSARQKNTLYF.

This clone appeared a few times. Mouse names are used for the genes. The read falls 1 residue short of the CDR3 end, and the missing part is taken from the germline J gene. This chain connects TRBV19 to TRBJ2-7; D remains unclear. Trimming took 2 bases from V and 2 from J, leaving 5 bases between them. Germline values: CDR1 FNHDT, CDR2 SITEND (reference sequence). The CDR3 is made up of 12 amino acids. CDR3 residues: CASSIQTYEQYF. The part of the CDR3 DNA that was read is TGTGCCAGCAGTATCCAGACCTATGAACAGTAC. Complete variable domain (other parts from reference TRBV19 and TRBJ2-7): GGIITQTPKFLIGQEGQKLTLKCQQNFNHDTMYWYRQDSGKGLRLIYYSITENDLQKGDLSEGYDASREKKSSFSLTVTSAQKNEMAVFLCASSIQTYEQYFGPGTRLTVL.

Concerning this clone: Genes and germline are mouse. The CDR3 DNA, read in part, is TGTGCCAGCTTAGGGACAGCAAACTCCGACTACACC. Protein sequence: CASLGTANSDYT. The CDR3 in its entirety is CASLGTANSDYTF. This chain links TRBV14 with TRBJ1-2; 7 nucleotides align to TRBD1. Read sequence stops 1 residue before the CDR3 end, and the germline J gene provides the missing end. V lost 7 bases to trimming and J lost 0 bases; unmatched junction nucleotides: 3. The CDR3 contains 13 residues. Germline-derived CDR1 and CDR2 are SGHDT and FRDEAV.

As to this clone: Mouse gene names and germline throughout. With the read ending 1 residue before the CDR3 end, the germline J gene is used to fill in that end. This sequence joins TRBV13-3 and TRBJ1-3; the D is unclear. Trimming pared 5 bases from V and 0 bases from J, leaving 6 bases between. The germline V gene has CDR1 NNHDY and CDR2 SYVADS. CDR3 length: 13 residues. The CDR3: CASRTNSGNTLYF. CDR3 DNA (partial): TGTGCCAGCAGGACAAATTCTGGAAATACGCTCTAT. Together with reference TRBV13-3 and TRBJ1-3, the CDR3 gives the full variable domain: EAAVTQSPRSKVAVTGGKVTLSCHQTNNHDYMYWYRQDTGHGLRLIHYSYVADSTEKGDIPDGYKASRPSQENFSLILELASLSQTAVYFCASRTNSGNTLYFGEGSRLIVV.

As to this clone: Genes and germline come from the mouse. The CDR3 region is CASSNWGSSYEQYF. Incomplete CDR3 DNA: TGTGCCAGCAGTAACTGGGGGAGCTCCTATGAACAGTAC. The gene calls are TRBV19 and TRBJ2-7, with 8 bases identical to TRBD2. Read sequence stops 1 residue before the CDR3 end, and the germline J gene provides the missing end. The junction had 2 bases not matched to a gene; V was cut back by 3 bases and J by 0 bases. In germline, CDR1 is FNHDT, CDR2 SITEND (reference sequence). This CDR3 region has 14 residues.

A note on this clone: The listed genes are named as in mouse. The read terminates 1 residue before the CDR3 end, so the remaining end is supplied by the germline J gene. This chain uses TRBV19 with TRBJ2-2; D not certain. V lost 2 bases to trimming and J lost 1 base, with 9 bases between them. This CDR3 comprises 15 residues. CDR1 is FNHDT, CDR2 SITEND, per germline (reference sequence). The CDR3 sequence: CASSMISLNTGQLYF. CDR3 DNA, as far as it was read: TGTGCCAGCAGTATGATCAGTCTAAACACCGGGCAGCTCTAC.

On this clone: The gene names here belong to mouse. Read data end 1 residue before the CDR3 end; the end is taken from the germline J gene. V gene TRBV31 combines with J gene TRBJ2-3, with TRBD2 matching 7 bases. V was pared by 0 bases and J by 0 bases, with 3 bases of the junction left unmatched. This CDR3 is 15 amino acids long. Germline loops: CDR1 GKSSPN, CDR2 SITVG. This CDR3 reads CAWSLMGGSAETLYF. The DNA read from the CDR3 is TGTGCCTGGAGTCTAATGGGGGGTAGTGCAGAAACGCTGTAT.

Of note for this clone: Germline and genes: mouse. The read is 1 residue too short to cover the CDR3 end, so that end is filled in from the germline J gene. This sequence joins TRBV13-2 and TRBJ1-2; D might be TRBD1 (6 bases). Germline loops: CDR1 NNHNN, CDR2 SYGAGS (reference sequence). With 4 bases removed from V and 4 bases from J, the gap between germline ends came to 14 bases. The CDR3 is 14 amino acids. Partial CDR3 DNA: TGTGCCAGCGGTTCCGGGACATTGGTCTCCGACTACACC. Its protein product is CASGSGTLVSDYT. The full CDR3 reads CASGSGTLVSDYTF.

Comments on this clone: Genes here carry mouse names. The CDR3 end lies 1 residue beyond the end of the read and is filled in from the germline J gene. The rearrangement links TRBV29 to TRBJ1-3; D is possibly TRBD1 (5 bases). CDR3 length: 16 amino acids. Germline V lookup: CDR1 MSHET, CDR2 SYDVDS. The germline V and J ends were trimmed by 5 bases and 0 bases, with 14 bases remaining between them. The chain's CDR3 is CASSRYKGVSGNTLYF. Partial CDR3 DNA: TGTGCTAGCAGTCGTTATAAAGGGGTTTCTGGAAATACGCTCTAT.

As for this clone: Gene names denote mouse genes. The read finishes 1 residue shy of the CDR3 end, and the germline J gene is used to complete it. The rearrangement links TRBV4 to TRBJ2-2, with D possibly matching TRBD2 (6 bases). The germline CDR1 and CDR2 sequences are LGHDT and YNNKQL (reference sequence). CDR3 length: 15 residues. The V and J ends lost 5 bases and 0 bases respectively, with 10 bases between them. The sequenced part of the CDR3 DNA is TGTGCCAGCAGCCCTGACTGGTCAAACACCGGGCAGCTCTAC. Amino acid sequence: CASSPDWSNTGQLY. The CDR3 reads in full as CASSPDWSNTGQLYF. The full variable domain, its missing parts supplied by reference TRBV4 and TRBJ2-2, is ETAVFQTPNYHVTQVGNEVSFNCKQTLGHDTMYWYKQDSKKLLKIMFSYNNKQLIVNETVPRRFSPQSSDKAHLNLRIKSVEPEDSAVYLCASSPDWSNTGQLYFGEGSKLTVL.

This clone was recorded once. Each gene name is a mouse one. The sequenced fragment ends 1 residue before the CDR3 boundary, so the rest is inferred from the germline J gene. The chain is built from TRBV13-2 and TRBJ2-5, with TRBD2 as a possible D gene (6 bases). Trimming pared 3 bases from V and 3 bases from J, leaving 14 bases between. CDR1 NNHNN and CDR2 SYGAGS come from the germline V gene (reference sequence). The CDR3 runs to 15 residues. Partial CDR3 DNA: TGTGCCAGCGGTGCAAACGACTGGCCGCAAGACACCCAGTAC. It translates to CASGANDWPQDTQY. The whole CDR3 sequence is CASGANDWPQDTQYF.

A remark on this clone: Mouse gene names apply. The DNA ends 1 residue before the CDR3 does, and the rest of the CDR3 is filled in from the germline J gene. The rearrangement links TRBV13-2 to TRBJ2-4; D might be TRBD1 or TRBD2, each matching 5 bases. Germline V lookup: CDR1 NNHNN, CDR2 SYGAGS (reference sequence). The CDR3 is 14 amino acids. Trimming pared 5 bases from V and 1 base from J, leaving 11 bases between. Partial CDR3 DNA: TGTGCCAGCGGGGGGCCGGGCCGTCAAAACACCTTGTAC. This translates into CASGGPGRQNTLY. The CDR3 in its entirety is CASGGPGRQNTLYF.

A few counts support this clone. Gene and germline names: mouse. The missing CDR3 end, 1 residue past where the read stops, is filled in from the germline J gene. The gene calls are TRBV31 and TRBJ2-5; D is uncertain. CDR1 is GKSSPN, CDR2 SITVG, per germline. This CDR3 is 11 amino acids long. Trimming cost V 0 bases and J 6 bases, with 4 bases left between them. CDR3 loop: CAWSLRDTQYF. CDR3 DNA, as far as it was read: TGTGCCTGGAGTCTAAGGGACACCCAGTAC.

Comments on this clone: Mouse names are used for the genes. The read comes to an end 1 residue before the CDR3 does, leaving the germline J gene to fill in the end. This rearrangement joins TRBV19 to TRBJ1-1, with 7 nucleotides matching TRBD1. Germline V gene lookup returns CDR1 FNHDT and CDR2 SITEND (reference sequence). V was pared by 5 bases and J by 3 bases, with 4 bases of the junction left unmatched. The CDR3 spans 13 residues. The CDR3 is CASRDRVDTEVFF. CDR3 DNA (partial): TGTGCCAGCAGAGACAGGGTCGACACAGAAGTCTTC.

With respect to this clone: Gene names and germline match the mouse. This chain's CDR3 is CGARDRFSNERLFF. CDR3 DNA, as far as it was read: TGTGGTGCTAGGGATCGGTTTTCCAACGAAAGATTATTT. The chain employs TRBV20 and TRBJ1-4; D is uncertain. Coverage ceases 1 residue before the CDR3 finishes, and the germline J gene fills in the end. The CDR3 totals 14 residues. Looked up from germline, CDR1 is GFQATS and CDR2 is STVNSAI. Trimming pared 0 bases from V and 0 bases from J, leaving 5 bases between.

This clone was counted a single time. Gene names are the mouse ones. From the germline J gene comes the end of the CDR3, since the read stops 1 residue before it. The rearrangement links TRBV13-3 to TRBJ1-4; the match to TRBD1 covers 8 bases. The V and J ends lost 1 base and 6 bases, in that order; junction bases with no gene match: 5. The CDR3 runs to 15 residues. Germline values: CDR1 NNHDY, CDR2 SYVADS. The part of the CDR3 DNA that was read is TGTGCCAGCAGTGATATGCAGGGGGCGCACGAAAGATTATTT. This gives the protein CASSDMQGAHERLF. The CDR3, in full, reads CASSDMQGAHERLFF.

Remarks on this clone: Each gene name is a mouse one. The read stops 1 residue short of the end of the CDR3; the missing end is completed from the germline J gene. The chain is built from TRBV3 and TRBJ2-7; 7 nucleotides line up with TRBD2. Trimming cost V 5 bases and J 6 bases; bases outside gene matches: 4. Germline values: CDR1 SNHLY, CDR2 FYNGKV (reference sequence). CDR3 length: 12 residues. The DNA read from the CDR3 is TGTGCCAGCAGCCTCGACTGGGCTGAACAGTAC. This codes for CASSLDWAEQY. The CDR3, in full, reads CASSLDWAEQYF.

Of note for this clone: Gene names are the mouse ones. Read data end 1 residue before the CDR3 end; the end is taken from the germline J gene. The V gene is TRBV5, the J gene TRBJ1-1, with 7 nucleotides matching TRBD1. The CDR3 length is 15 residues. CDR1 is LGHNA and CDR2 is YNLKQL in the germline V gene (reference sequence). Unmatched junction bases numbered 5, after V lost 3 bases and J lost 1 base. The sequenced CDR3 bases are TGTGCCAGCAGCCAGCCGGGACAGCAAAACACAGAAGTCTTC. This codes for CASSQPGQQNTEVF. The CDR3 in full is CASSQPGQQNTEVFF.

On this clone itself: The gene symbols are mouse symbols. This CDR3 is CGARPGLGDTQYF. The part of the CDR3 DNA that was read is TGTGGTGCTAGGCCGGGACTGGGGGACACCCAGTAC. This rearrangement joins TRBV20 to TRBJ2-5, with 10 bases that match TRBD2. The read ends 1 residue before the CDR3 terminus; that terminus is restored from the germline J gene. The CDR3 sequence is 13 residues long. The germline CDR1 and CDR2 sequences are GFQATS and STVNSAI. Losses at the gene ends were 2 bases for V and 6 bases for J; bases not matched to a gene: 2.

Worth noting for this clone: Mouse gene names apply. The read ends 1 residue early relative to the CDR3; the germline J gene fills the gap. This chain connects TRBV13-1 to TRBJ2-5, with a weak D call TRBD1 (6 bases). Trimming removed 0 bases from V and 0 bases from J, with 14 bases in between. This CDR3 contains 17 residues. CDR1 and CDR2 (germline): NSHNY, SYGAGN. The CDR3 here is CASSDVDGTINQDTQYF. CDR3 DNA, as far as it was read: TGTGCCAGCAGTGATGTAGACGGGACAATTAACCAAGACACCCAGTAC.

Concerning this clone itself: The genes and germline here are from mouse. The read falls 1 residue short of the CDR3 end, and the missing part is taken from the germline J gene. V usage is TRBV13-1 and J usage is TRBJ1-1; D unresolved. The CDR3 sequence is 13 residues long. V lost 4 bases to trimming and J lost 0 bases, with 7 bases between them. Germline CDR1 reads NSHNY; CDR2 reads SYGAGN. The CDR3 region is CASSHSANTEVFF. CDR3 DNA (partial): TGTGCCAGCAGTCACAGTGCAAACACAGAAGTCTTC.

In regard to this clone: The genes are named according to mouse. The read ends 1 residue shy of where the CDR3 ends; the end is completed using the germline J gene. The V gene is TRBV5, the J gene TRBJ2-4; D is perhaps TRBD2 (5 bases). The CDR3 has 15 amino acids. Germline assignment: CDR1 LGHNA and CDR2 YNLKQL (reference sequence). Deletions cut 0 bases from V and 3 bases from J, with 10 bases between. The CDR3: CASSQEWGRQNTLYF. Partial CDR3 DNA: TGTGCCAGCAGCCAAGAATGGGGTCGACAAAACACCTTGTAC.

On this clone: The genes and germline here are from mouse. The CDR3 end lies 1 residue beyond the end of the read and is filled in from the germline J gene. V gene TRBV13-2 combines with J gene TRBJ2-2; 8 bases fit TRBD2. Trimming at V came to 4 bases and at J to 3 bases, leaving 2 bases not matched to a gene. In germline, CDR1 is NNHNN, CDR2 SYGAGS (reference sequence). There are 14 residues in the CDR3. Incomplete CDR3 DNA: TGTGCCAGCGGTCCGGGGGGGCACACCGGGCAGCTCTAC. Protein product: CASGPGGHTGQLY. The CDR3, in full, reads CASGPGGHTGQLYF.

On this clone itself: The gene names given are mouse names. The CDR3 goes on 1 residue after the read ends, and that part is filled in from the germline J gene. The chain uses TRBV1 and TRBJ2-1; D is unresolved. Germline V CDR1 and CDR2: NSQYPW, LRSPGD (reference sequence). The CDR3 runs to 14 residues. Trimming pared 3 bases from V and 1 base from J, leaving 7 bases between. CDR3 DNA (partial): TGCACCTGCAGTGCGCTGGTCAACTATGCTGAGCAGTTC. This sequence encodes CTCSALVNYAEQF. The entire CDR3 is CTCSALVNYAEQFF.

As to this clone: The genes and germline here are from mouse. The read finishes 1 residue shy of the CDR3 end, and the germline J gene is used to complete it. The chain employs TRBV13-2 and TRBJ1-1; D is unresolved. The germline V and J ends were trimmed by 3 bases and 0 bases, with 6 bases remaining between them. The CDR3 consists of 13 residues. CDR1 is NNHNN and CDR2 is SYGAGS in the germline V gene (reference sequence). CDR3 DNA (partial): TGTGCCAGCGGTGTTGTTCCAAACACAGAAGTCTTC. Protein product: CASGVVPNTEVF. The CDR3 in full is CASGVVPNTEVFF.

In regard to this clone: Each gene name is a mouse one. Other DNA sequences in the sample encode the same CDR3. The CDR3 bases that were read are TGCACCTGCAGTGCGGGACATTCCTATAATTCGCCCCTCTAC. Its protein product is CTCSAGHSYNSPLY. The whole CDR3 sequence is CTCSAGHSYNSPLYF. This chain uses TRBV1 with TRBJ1-6; weak D call: TRBD1 (6 bases). Sequencing ends 1 residue short of the CDR3 end; the germline J gene provides the rest. TRBJ1-6 is an ORF; its function is uncertain. The CDR3 spans 15 residues. CDR1 NSQYPW and CDR2 LRSPGD come from the germline V gene (reference sequence). Trimming cost V 3 bases and J 0 bases, with 6 bases left between them.

The table lists this clone with a count of one. The gene names given are mouse names. The CDR3 end is not reached by the read, which stops 1 residue before it; the germline J gene fills it in. The chain links TRBV13-2 to TRBJ2-1; no definite D call. Germline CDR1 and CDR2: NNHNN and SYGAGS (reference sequence). This CDR3 comprises 11 residues. Trimming took off 5 bases at V and 5 bases at J, with 5 bases between the two ends. The covered CDR3 bases are TGTGCCAGCGGGTCCAATGCTGAGCAGTTC. Amino acids: CASGSNAEQF. The full CDR3 reads CASGSNAEQFF.

Turning to this clone: Gene names follow the mouse nomenclature. Read sequence stops 1 residue before the CDR3 end, and the germline J gene provides the missing end. The chain recombines TRBV2 with TRBJ2-1; 10 bases line up with TRBD2. V dropped 0 bases and J dropped 3; count of bases not matched to a gene: 8. The CDR3 consists of 18 residues. Germline assignment: CDR1 LGHNA and CDR2 YSYQKL. The CDR3 here is CASSQDWDWGGGYAEQFF. CDR3 DNA, as far as it was read: TGTGCCAGCAGCCAAGATTGGGACTGGGGAGGGGGCTATGCTGAGCAGTTC.